The 13 T cell receptor beta chains reported below all come from one sample, sequenced in a study of CD8 T cells in Susac syndrome. After extraction with the RNeasy kit, roughly 0.45 to 1 ug of the RNA was reverse transcribed using random hexamers. TCRdb reprocessed the immunoSEQ multiplex PCR reads with MiXCR, giving one entry per CDR3 protein. The repertoire holds 110,000 or so distinct CDR3 sequences, with 94% as singletons. Sequenced input: CD4+ T cells from PBMCs. Receptor source: a human donor in good health.

The chain carries TRBV20-1 and TRBJ1-2; maybe TRBD1 (5 bases). CDR1 and CDR2 (germline): DFQATT, SNEGSKA (reference sequence). V gave up 2 bases and J gave up 5 bases, with 33 bases separating them. The CDR3 is made up of 20 amino acids. The CDR3 spells CSARRWVGRDLSPLTYGYTF. The CDR3 DNA is TGCAGTGCTAGACGATGGGTCGGTCGGGACCTTTCACCCCTAACGTATGGCTACACCTTC.

The chain recombines TRBV27 with TRBJ2-1; D is possibly TRBD2 (5 bases). CDR3 size: 14 residues. The V and J ends lost 7 bases and 7 bases respectively, with 17 bases between them. In germline, CDR1 is MNHEY, CDR2 SMNVEV (reference sequence). The CDR3 nucleotides are TGTGCCAGCATTTCGAGGGTGGCCGGGAATGAGCAGTTCTTC. Protein: CASISRVAGNEQFF.

The rearrangement links TRBV18 to TRBJ1-1; 7 bases match TRBD1. This CDR3 contains 13 residues. From germline, CDR1 is KGHSH and CDR2 LQKENI. With 2 bases clipped from V and 5 bases from J, the junction kept 2 bases outside the gene matches. The CDR3 region has the DNA TGTGCCAGCTCACCATCAGGGGGTACTGAAGCTTTCTTT. Its protein product is CASSPSGGTEAFF.

In its sample, this clonotype was seen once. The J gene is TRBJ2-5, the V gene TRBV30; the match to TRBD2 covers 11 bases. CDR3 size: 16 residues. CDR1 is GTSNPN, CDR2 SVGIG, per germline (reference sequence). After removal of 0 bases from V and 2 bases from J, the junction contained 5 bases not matched to a gene. Written as DNA, the CDR3 is TGTGCCTGGAGTGTTGGGGGGACTAGCGGACAAGAGACCCAGTACTTC. Translated, it gives CAWSVGGTSGQETQYF.

This sequence joins TRBV6-2 or TRBV6-3 and TRBJ2-2; 8 bases match TRBD2. Germline CDR1 reads MNHEY; CDR2 reads SVGEGT. The V and J ends lost 3 bases and 6 bases, in that order; junction bases with no gene match: 18. This CDR3 comprises 19 residues. CDR3 protein: CASSYLVSGTLPVAGELFF. The CDR3 DNA is TGTGCCAGCAGTTATCTGGTTAGCGGGACTCTGCCTGTAGCCGGGGAGCTGTTTTTT.

J is TRBJ2-4 and V is TRBV14, with 7 bases fitting TRBD2. This CDR3 is 13 amino acids long. Looked up from germline, CDR1 is SGHDN and CDR2 is FVKESK. With V trimmed by 4 bases and J by 15 bases, 12 bases remained unmatched. The CDR3 protein is CASSPVDGGIRYF. In DNA, the CDR3 is TGTGCCAGCAGCCCCGTGGACGGGGGGATACGGTACTTC.

The chain couples TRBV11-2 to TRBJ2-7, with 8 bases aligning to TRBD2. Germline V gene lookup returns CDR1 SGHAT and CDR2 FQNNGV. CDR3 length: 15 residues. Unmatched junction bases numbered 7, after V lost 2 bases and J lost 4 bases. The CDR3 region has the DNA TGTGCCAGCAGCTTATCCTATAGCGGGGCATACGAGCAGTACTTC. Translation: CASSLSYSGAYEQYF. The whole variable domain, remainder taken from reference TRBV11-2 and TRBJ2-7, is EAGVAQSPRYKIIEKRQSVAFWCNPISGHATLYWYQQILGQGPKLLIQFQNNGVVDDSQLPKDRFSAERLKGVDSTLKIQPAKLEDSAVYLCASSLSYSGAYEQYFGPGTRLTVT.

The genes are TRBV7-9 and TRBJ1-1, with no clear D. CDR1 is SEHNR, CDR2 FQNEAQ, per germline (reference sequence). The CDR3 extends over 11 amino acids. Trimming took 6 bases from V and 4 from J, leaving 6 bases between them. The CDR3 nucleotides are TGTGCCAGCAGTTCAACCACTGAAGCTTTCTTT. Its translation is CASSSTTEAFF.

V and J are TRBV2 and TRBJ1-1; D possibly corresponds to TRBD1 (6 bases). The germline V gene encodes CDR1 SNHLY and CDR2 FYNNEI. V gave up 10 bases and J gave up 0 bases, with 12 bases separating them. The CDR3 spans 13 residues. CDR3 DNA sequence: TGTGCCACCGGGACATCCATGAACACTGAAGCTTTCTTT. This codes for CATGTSMNTEAFF.

The rearrangement links TRBV29-1 to TRBJ2-3; no firm D call. Germline-derived CDR1 and CDR2 are SQVTM and ANQGSEA. The V end lost 7 bases, the J end lost 3 bases, and 11 bases lay between the germline ends. This CDR3 contains 12 residues. Here the CDR3 DNA reads TGCAGCGGAAATATTGTAACAGATACGCAGTATTTT. Translation gives CSGNIVTDTQYF.

The rearrangement uses TRBV5-1 and TRBJ2-1, with TRBD2 matching over 7 bases. Looked up from germline, CDR1 is SGHRS and CDR2 is YFSETQ. With V trimmed by 3 bases and J by 6 bases, 6 bases remained unmatched. CDR3 length: 14 residues. CDR3 nucleotides: TGCGCCAGCAGCTCCCGGACTAGGAGCAATGAGCAGTTCTTC. It encodes CASSSRTRSNEQFF.

This chain uses TRBV12-3 or TRBV12-4 with TRBJ2-7, with 13 bases aligning to TRBD2. CDR3 length: 15 residues. J gave up 4 bases and V 8 bases, and 8 bases lay outside the gene matches. This chain's CDR3 is CASGRGLAGDYEQYF. The CDR3 nucleotides are TGTGCCAGCGGTCGAGGACTAGCGGGGGATTACGAGCAGTACTTC.

This chain joins TRBV6-2 or TRBV6-3 and TRBJ2-7, with D perhaps TRBD1 (6 bases). The CDR3 runs to 14 residues. V was cut by 2 bases and J by 1 base, with 9 bases left in between. The V gene's germline CDR1 is MNHEY and CDR2 SVGEGT. The CDR3 loop is CASSYGTPSYEQYF. The CDR3 DNA follows: TGTGCCAGCAGTTACGGGACACCTTCCTACGAGCAGTACTTC.